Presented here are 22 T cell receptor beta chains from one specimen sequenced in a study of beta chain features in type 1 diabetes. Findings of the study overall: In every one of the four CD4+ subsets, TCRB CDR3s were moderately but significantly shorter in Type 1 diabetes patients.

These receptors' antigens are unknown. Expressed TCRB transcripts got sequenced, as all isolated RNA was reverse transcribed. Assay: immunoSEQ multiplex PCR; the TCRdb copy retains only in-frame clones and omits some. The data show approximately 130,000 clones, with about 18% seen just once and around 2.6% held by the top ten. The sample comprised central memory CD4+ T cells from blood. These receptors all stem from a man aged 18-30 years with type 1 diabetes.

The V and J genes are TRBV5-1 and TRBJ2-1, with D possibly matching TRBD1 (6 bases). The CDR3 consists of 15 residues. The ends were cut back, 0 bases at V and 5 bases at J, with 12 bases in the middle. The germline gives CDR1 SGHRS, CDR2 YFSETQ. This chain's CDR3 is CASSLVRQDDNEQFF. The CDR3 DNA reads TGCGCCAGCAGCTTGGTCCGACAGGACGACAATGAGCAGTTCTTC.

The CDR3 reads CASSLNRRITEAFF. CDR3 bases: TGTGCCAGCTCCCTCAACCGACGGATCACTGAAGCTTTCTTT. The chain recombines TRBV18 with TRBJ1-1; D is unclear. The CDR3 runs 14 residues. V lost 6 bases, J lost 4 bases, and 15 bases lay in between. CDR1 and CDR2 (germline): KGHSH, LQKENI.

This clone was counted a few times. Written as DNA, the CDR3 is TGTGCCAGCAGCTTAATTGGGGCCTATGGCTACACCTTC. This codes for CASSLIGAYGYTF. The genes are TRBV7-3 and TRBJ1-2, with a possible D match to TRBD1 (5 bases). Trimming removed 1 base at V and 4 bases at J, with 7 bases between. The CDR3 runs to 13 residues. The germline CDR1 and CDR2 sequences are SGHTA and FQGTGA. The entire variable domain, with the rest obtained from reference TRBV7-3 and TRBJ1-2, is as follows: GAGVSQTPSNKVTEKGKYVELRCDPISGHTALYWYRQSLGQGPEFLIYFQGTGAADDSGLPNDRFFAVRPEGSVSTLKIQRTERGDSAVYLCASSLIGAYGYTFGSGTRLTVV.

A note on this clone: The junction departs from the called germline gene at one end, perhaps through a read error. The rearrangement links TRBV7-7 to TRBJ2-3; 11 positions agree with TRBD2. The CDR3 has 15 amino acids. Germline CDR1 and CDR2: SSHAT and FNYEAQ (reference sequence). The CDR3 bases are TGTGCTAGCAGCGCACTAGCGGGGGCCACAGATACGCAGTATTTT. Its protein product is CASSALAGATDTQYF.

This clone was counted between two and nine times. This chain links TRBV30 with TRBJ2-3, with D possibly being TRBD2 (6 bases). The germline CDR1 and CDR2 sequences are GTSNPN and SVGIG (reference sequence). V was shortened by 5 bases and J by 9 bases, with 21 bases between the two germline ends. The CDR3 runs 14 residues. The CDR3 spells CAWASSGSSWTQYF. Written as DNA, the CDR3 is TGTGCCTGGGCATCAAGCGGGTCGTCGTGGACGCAGTATTTT.

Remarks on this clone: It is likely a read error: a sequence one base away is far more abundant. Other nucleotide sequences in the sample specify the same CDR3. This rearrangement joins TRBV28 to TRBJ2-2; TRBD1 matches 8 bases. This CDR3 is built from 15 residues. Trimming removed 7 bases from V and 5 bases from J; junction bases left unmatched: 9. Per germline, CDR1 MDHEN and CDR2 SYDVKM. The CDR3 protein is CASITQGAGTGELFF. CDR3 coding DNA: TGTGCCAGCATAACTCAGGGGGCGGGAACCGGGGAGCTGTTTTTT.

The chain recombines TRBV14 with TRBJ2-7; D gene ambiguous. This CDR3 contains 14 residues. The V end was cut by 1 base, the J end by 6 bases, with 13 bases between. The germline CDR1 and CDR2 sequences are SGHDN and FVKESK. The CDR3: CASSQVSVTGEQYF. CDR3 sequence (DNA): TGTGCCAGCAGCCAAGTGTCAGTCACGGGCGAGCAGTACTTC.

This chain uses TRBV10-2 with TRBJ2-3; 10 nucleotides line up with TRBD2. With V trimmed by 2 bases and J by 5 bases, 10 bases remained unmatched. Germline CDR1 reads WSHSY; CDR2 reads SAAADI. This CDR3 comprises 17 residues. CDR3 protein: CASSEARLAGAKDTQYF. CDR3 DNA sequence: TGCGCCAGCAGTGAGGCGAGGCTAGCGGGAGCCAAAGATACGCAGTATTTT.

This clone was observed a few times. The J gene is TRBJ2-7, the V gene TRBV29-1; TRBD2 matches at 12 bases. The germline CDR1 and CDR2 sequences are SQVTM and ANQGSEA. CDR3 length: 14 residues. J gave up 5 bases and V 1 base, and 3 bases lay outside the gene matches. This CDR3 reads CSVEGLAGGDEQYF. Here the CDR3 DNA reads TGCAGCGTTGAAGGGCTAGCGGGAGGGGACGAGCAGTACTTC.

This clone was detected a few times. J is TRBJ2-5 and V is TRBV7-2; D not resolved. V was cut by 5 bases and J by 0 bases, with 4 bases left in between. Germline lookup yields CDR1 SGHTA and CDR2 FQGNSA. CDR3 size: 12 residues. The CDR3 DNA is TGTGCCAGCAGCCCGTACCAAGAGACCCAGTACTTC. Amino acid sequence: CASSPYQETQYF.

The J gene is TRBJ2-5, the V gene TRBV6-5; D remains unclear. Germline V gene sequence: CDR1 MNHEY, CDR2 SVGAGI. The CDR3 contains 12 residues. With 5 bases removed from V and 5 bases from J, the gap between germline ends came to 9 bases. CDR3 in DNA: TGTGCCAGCAGTACTCCCGCGGAGACCCAGTACTTC. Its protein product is CASSTPAETQYF.

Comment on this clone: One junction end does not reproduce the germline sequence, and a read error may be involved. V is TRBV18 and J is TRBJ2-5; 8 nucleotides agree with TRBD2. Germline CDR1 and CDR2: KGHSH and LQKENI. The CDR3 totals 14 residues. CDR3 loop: CASSPLAAQETQYF. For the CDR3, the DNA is TGTGCCAGCTCGCCACTAGCGGCCCAAGAGACCCAGTACTTC.

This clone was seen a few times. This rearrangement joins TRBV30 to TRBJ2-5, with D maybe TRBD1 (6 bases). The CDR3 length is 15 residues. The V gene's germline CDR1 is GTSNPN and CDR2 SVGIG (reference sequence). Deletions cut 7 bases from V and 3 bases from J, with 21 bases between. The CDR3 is CASLSPRGREETQYF. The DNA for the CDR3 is TGTGCCTCCTTGAGTCCCAGGGGAAGAGAAGAGACCCAGTACTTC.

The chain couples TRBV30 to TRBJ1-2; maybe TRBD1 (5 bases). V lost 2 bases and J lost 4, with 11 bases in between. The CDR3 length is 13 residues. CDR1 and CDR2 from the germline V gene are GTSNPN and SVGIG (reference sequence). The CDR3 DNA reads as TGTGCCTGGAGTACAGACAGTTTCTATGGCTACACCTTC. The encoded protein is CAWSTDSFYGYTF. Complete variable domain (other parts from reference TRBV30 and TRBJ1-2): SQTIHQWPATLVQPVGSPLSLECTVEGTSNPNLYWYRQAAGRGLQLLFYSVGIGQISSEVPQNLSASRPQDRQFILSSKKLLLSDSGFYLCAWSTDSFYGYTFGSGTRLTVV.

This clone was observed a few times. For the CDR3, the DNA is TGTGCCAGCAGTTGGCGGGGTGCGAACACCGGGGAGCTGTTTTTT. This encodes CASSWRGANTGELFF. V usage is TRBV27 and J usage is TRBJ2-2, with D possibly TRBD2 on 6 matching bases. Trimming cost V 4 bases and J 0 bases, with 9 bases left between them. The CDR3 has 15 amino acids. CDR1 and CDR2 (germline): MNHEY, SMNVEV (reference sequence).

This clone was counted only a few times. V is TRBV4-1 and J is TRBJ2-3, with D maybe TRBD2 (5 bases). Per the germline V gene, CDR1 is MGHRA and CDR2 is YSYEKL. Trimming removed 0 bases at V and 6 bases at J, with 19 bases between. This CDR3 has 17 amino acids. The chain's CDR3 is CASSQDLWTPSSDTQYF. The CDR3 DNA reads TGCGCCAGCAGCCAAGATCTCTGGACTCCCTCCTCTGATACGCAGTATTTT.

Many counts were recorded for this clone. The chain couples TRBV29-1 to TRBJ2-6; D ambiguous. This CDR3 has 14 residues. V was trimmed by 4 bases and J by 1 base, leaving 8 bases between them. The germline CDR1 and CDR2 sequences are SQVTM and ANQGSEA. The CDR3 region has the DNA TGCAGCGTTGTTAGGGAATCTGGGGCCAACGTCCTGACTTTC. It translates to CSVVRESGANVLTF.

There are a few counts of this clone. The CDR3 spells CASSYQQGVGNEQFF. The CDR3 DNA follows: TGTGCCAGCAGTTACCAGCAGGGGGTGGGTAACGAGCAGTTCTTC. The chain employs TRBV6-5 and TRBJ2-1; 7 bases match TRBD1. The CDR3 consists of 15 residues. V shed 2 bases, J shed 10 bases, and the junction held 11 bases outside the gene matches. Germline V gene lookup returns CDR1 MNHEY and CDR2 SVGAGI.

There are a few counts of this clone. In DNA form, the CDR3 reads TGTGCCAGCAGCTGGCTTGCAGGGGTATCGAAAAATTCACCCCTCCACTTT. It is translated as CASSWLAGVSKNSPLHF. The chain has TRBV11-2 and TRBJ1-6; D is possibly TRBD1 (6 bases). The germline gives CDR1 SGHAT, CDR2 FQNNGV. The CDR3 runs to 17 residues. Trimming stripped 4 bases from V and 7 bases from J, with 20 bases between.

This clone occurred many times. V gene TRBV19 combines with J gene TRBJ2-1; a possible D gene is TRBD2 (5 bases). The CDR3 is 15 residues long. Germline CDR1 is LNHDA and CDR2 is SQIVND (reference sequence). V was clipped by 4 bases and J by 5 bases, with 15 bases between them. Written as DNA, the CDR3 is TGTGCCAGTAGTAGCCCCGAGCGGACGCACAATGAGCAGTTCTTC. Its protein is CASSSPERTHNEQFF.

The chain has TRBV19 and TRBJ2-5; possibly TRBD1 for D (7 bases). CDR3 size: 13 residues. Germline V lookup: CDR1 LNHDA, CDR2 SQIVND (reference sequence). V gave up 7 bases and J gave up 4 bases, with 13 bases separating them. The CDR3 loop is CASTQGGLETQYF. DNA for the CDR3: TGTGCCAGTACTCAGGGGGGCCTAGAGACCCAGTACTTC.

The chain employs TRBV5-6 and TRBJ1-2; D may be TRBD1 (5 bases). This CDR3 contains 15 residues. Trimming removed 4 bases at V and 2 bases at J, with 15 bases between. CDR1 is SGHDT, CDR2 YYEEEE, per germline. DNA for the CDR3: TGTGCCAGCAGCGACCCGGGACGCATGAACTATGGCTACACCTTC. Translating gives CASSDPGRMNYGYTF.